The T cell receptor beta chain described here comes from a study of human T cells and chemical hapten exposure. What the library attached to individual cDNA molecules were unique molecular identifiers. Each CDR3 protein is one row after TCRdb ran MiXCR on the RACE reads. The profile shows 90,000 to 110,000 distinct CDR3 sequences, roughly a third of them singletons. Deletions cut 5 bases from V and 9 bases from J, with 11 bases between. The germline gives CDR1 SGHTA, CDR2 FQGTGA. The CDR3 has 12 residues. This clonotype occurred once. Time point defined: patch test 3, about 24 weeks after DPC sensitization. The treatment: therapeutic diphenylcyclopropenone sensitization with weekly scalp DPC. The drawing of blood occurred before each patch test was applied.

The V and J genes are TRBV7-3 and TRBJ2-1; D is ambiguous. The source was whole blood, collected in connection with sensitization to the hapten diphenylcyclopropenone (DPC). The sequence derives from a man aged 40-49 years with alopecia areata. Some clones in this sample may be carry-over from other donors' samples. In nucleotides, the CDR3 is TGTGCCAGCAGCCCGTCGGTTGGTGAGCAGTTCTTC. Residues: CASSPSVGEQFF.